The clone carrying this T cell receptor beta chain has a count of ten or more. Its specificity is not known. Expressed TCRB transcripts were sequenced, since all the RNA that had been isolated was reverse transcribed. TCRdb's copy holds only in-frame clones and misses some; the assay was immunoSEQ multiplex PCR. The table includes about 180,000 clones, about 7.8% detected once. Populations isolated by sorting all had purity greater than 95%. This entry belongs to a study of beta chain features in type 1 diabetes. The CDR3 loop spans 15 amino acids. The junction had 5 bases not matched to a gene; V was cut back by 3 bases and J by 1 base. Germline V CDR1 and CDR2: SGHTA, FQGNSA. Study-level points and caveats: VDJ junctions from patients with type 1 diabetes contained fewer insertions and more deletions. Shortening of TCRB CDR3s, moderate but significant, appeared in all four CD4+ subsets of Type 1 diabetes patients. A possible short-template PCR bias applies equally to patients and controls. Cells with high TCR expression could be over-represented when cDNA is sequenced.

Input material: central memory CD4+ T cells from blood. The chain employs TRBV7-2 and TRBJ1-1; 7 nucleotides line up with TRBD1. The clonotype comes from a woman aged 35 to 49 with type 1 diabetes. The CDR3 loop reads CASSLARTGNTEAFF. The CDR3 DNA is TGTGCCAGCAGCTTGGCCCGGACAGGGAACACTGAAGCTTTCTTT.